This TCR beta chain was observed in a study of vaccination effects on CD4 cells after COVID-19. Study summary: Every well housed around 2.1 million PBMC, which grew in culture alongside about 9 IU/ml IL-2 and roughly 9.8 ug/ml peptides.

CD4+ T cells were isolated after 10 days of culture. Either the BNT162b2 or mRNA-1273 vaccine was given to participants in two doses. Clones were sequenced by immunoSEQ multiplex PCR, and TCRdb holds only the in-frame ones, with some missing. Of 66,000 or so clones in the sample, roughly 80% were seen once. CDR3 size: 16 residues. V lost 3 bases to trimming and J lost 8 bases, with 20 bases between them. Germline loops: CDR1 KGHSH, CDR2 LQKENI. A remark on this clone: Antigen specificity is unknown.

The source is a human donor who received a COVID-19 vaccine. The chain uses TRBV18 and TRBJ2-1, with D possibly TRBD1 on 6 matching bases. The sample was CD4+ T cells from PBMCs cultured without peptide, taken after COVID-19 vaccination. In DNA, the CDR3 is TGTGCCAGCTCACCCCGCTCCGGGACACTAGTCCATGAGCAGTTCTTC. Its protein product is CASSPRSGTLVHEQFF.